What follows are 17 T cell receptor beta chains derived from one specimen sequenced in a study of T cell responses to AZD1222 COVID-19 vaccine (dated by TCRdb to the early 2020s). Receptors were amplified or captured by the immunoSEQ multiplex PCR assay. In TCRdb, the immuneACCESS table is reduced to in-frame sequences with V and J assigned. These tables do not hold every clone; where another copy was compared, an unresolved V gene accounts for under half, and the others remain unexplained. For this sample the table gives more than 70,000 clones, of which 75% to 95% were detected only once. The ten largest clones take up 28% of the sample. The label giving this sample's time point can be read as: about 28 days (+/-7) after the second vaccine dose. The sample here was peripheral blood, taken 28 days after the second AZD1222 dose. The receptors here all came from an adult who received the AZD1222 COVID-19 vaccine.

This rearrangement joins TRBV18 to TRBJ2-7; D may be TRBD1 or TRBD2 (5 bases each). This CDR3 contains 15 residues. The germline gives CDR1 KGHSH, CDR2 LQKENI. V was trimmed by 6 bases and J by 7 bases, leaving 22 bases between them. CDR3 DNA sequence: TGTGCCAGCTCTCCCCGGGACGGACCCTACGAGGAGCAGTACTTC. Translated, it gives CASSPRDGPYEEQYF.

This clone came up once. The chain uses TRBV5-4 and TRBJ1-5, with D uncertain. Looked up from germline, CDR1 is SGHNT and CDR2 is YYREEE (reference sequence). The CDR3 is 12 residues long. The germline V and J ends were trimmed by 2 bases and 5 bases, with 5 bases remaining between them. In DNA form, the CDR3 reads TGTGCCAGCAGCTTCCCTGATCAGCCCCAGCATTTT. The encoded protein is CASSFPDQPQHF.

This clone was picked up one time. The chain carries TRBV6-5 and TRBJ2-1, with 8 nucleotides matching TRBD1. Germline-derived CDR1 and CDR2 are MNHEY and SVGAGI. This CDR3 contains 15 residues. With V trimmed by 5 bases and J by 8 bases, 11 bases remained unmatched. CDR3 sequence reads: CASSRAPGGLDEQFF. CDR3 nucleotide sequence: TGTGCCAGCAGTAGGGCGCCAGGGGGCCTGGATGAGCAGTTCTTC.

The chain links TRBV18 to TRBJ2-1, with unresolved D. Germline V gives CDR1 KGHSH, CDR2 LQKENI. This CDR3 region has 16 residues. V was cut by 0 bases and J by 5 bases, with 14 bases left in between. The CDR3 is CASSPPASAWNNEQFF. The CDR3 DNA follows: TGTGCCAGCTCACCACCGGCCTCGGCGTGGAACAATGAGCAGTTCTTC.

The CDR3 sequence: CASGQANTGELFF. The CDR3 DNA is TGTGCCAGTGGACAGGCGAACACCGGGGAGCTGTTTTTT. The chain uses TRBV28 and TRBJ2-2; 7 bases fit TRBD1. This CDR3 spans 13 amino acids. CDR1 MDHEN and CDR2 SYDVKM come from the germline V gene. The V segment lost 9 bases and the J segment 0 bases; nucleotides outside the gene matches: 1.

The chain couples TRBV6-2 or TRBV6-3 to TRBJ2-7; D is perhaps TRBD2 (6 bases). The CDR3 is made up of 15 amino acids. The germline gives CDR1 MNHEY, CDR2 SVGEGT. Between the trimmed V and J ends, which lost 6 bases and 2 bases, there was a span of 17 bases. The CDR3 DNA follows: TGTGCCAGCAGCGGATTAGCGGTTATTACCTACGAGCAGTACTTC. Translating it yields CASSGLAVITYEQYF.

The chain employs TRBV11-3 and TRBJ2-7; tentative D call: TRBD1 (5 bases). CDR3 length: 14 residues. V was clipped by 5 bases and J by 1 base, with 12 bases between them. Germline values: CDR1 SGHNT, CDR2 YENEEA. CDR3 DNA sequence: TGTGCCAGCAGCCGCCATACAGGATCCTACGAGCAGTACTTC. Amino acids: CASSRHTGSYEQYF.

V gene TRBV6-1 combines with J gene TRBJ2-7; weak D call: TRBD2 (6 bases). Germline V gives CDR1 MNHNS, CDR2 SASEGT. V was trimmed by 0 bases and J by 4 bases, leaving 7 bases between them. The CDR3 contains 13 residues. The CDR3 sequence is CASSEATSYEQYF. CDR3 in DNA: TGTGCCAGCAGTGAAGCGACTAGTTACGAGCAGTACTTC.

This clone was observed a few times. The V and J genes are TRBV7-2 and TRBJ2-6, with D unresolved. The CDR3 runs 15 residues. The germline V and J ends were trimmed by 1 base and 1 base, with 5 bases remaining between them. Per the germline V gene, CDR1 is SGHTA and CDR2 is FQGNSA. The CDR3 reads CASSLGLSGANVLTF. The CDR3 bases are TGTGCCAGCAGCTTAGGGCTATCTGGGGCCAACGTCCTGACTTTC.

The chain joins TRBV28 to TRBJ2-7, with TRBD1 matching 8 bases. Germline values: CDR1 MDHEN, CDR2 SYDVKM. V shed 2 bases, J shed 3 bases, and the junction held 6 bases outside the gene matches. The CDR3 has 15 residues. CDR3 residues: CASSLGGTGFYEQYF. CDR3 sequence (DNA): TGTGCCAGCAGTTTAGGGGGGACAGGCTTCTACGAGCAGTACTTC.

The chain has TRBV9 and TRBJ1-1; no clear D gene. The V and J ends lost 3 bases and 1 base respectively, with 7 bases between them. This CDR3 has 13 residues. In germline, CDR1 is SGDLS, CDR2 YYNGEE. In DNA, the CDR3 is TGTGCCAGCAGCGACGAAACGAACACTGAAGCTTTCTTT. Its translation: CASSDETNTEAFF.

The V call is TRBV5-4, the J call TRBJ2-1, with 11 bases lining up with TRBD2. J was trimmed by 6 bases and V by 0 bases; bases with no gene match: 8. Germline V gene lookup returns CDR1 SGHNT and CDR2 YYREEE (reference sequence). CDR3 length equals 17 residues. Here the CDR3 reads CASSLVYIAGGPNEQFF. Written as DNA, the CDR3 is TGTGCCAGCAGCTTGGTTTATATAGCGGGAGGGCCCAATGAGCAGTTCTTC.

The genes are TRBV11-3 and TRBJ2-7, with D tentatively TRBD2 (7 bases). V was cut by 5 bases and J by 3 bases, with 17 bases left in between. The CDR3 loop spans 15 amino acids. The germline V gene encodes CDR1 SGHNT and CDR2 YENEEA. CDR3 in amino acids: CASSPRGGSVYEQYF. The CDR3 nucleotides read TGTGCCAGCAGCCCCAGGGGCGGGAGTGTCTACGAGCAGTACTTC.

The chain carries TRBV19 and TRBJ2-7; 9 bases match TRBD2. CDR3 length: 14 amino acids. J gave up 5 bases and V 5 bases, and 7 bases lay outside the gene matches. Germline CDR1 and CDR2: LNHDA and SQIVND (reference sequence). CDR3: CASSWGLASNEQYF. The CDR3 nucleotides read TGTGCCAGTAGTTGGGGACTAGCATCCAACGAGCAGTACTTC.

The V gene is TRBV5-1, the J gene TRBJ1-1; a possible D gene is TRBD1 (6 bases). The length of the CDR3 is 16 residues. Germline CDR1 reads SGHRS; CDR2 reads YFSETQ. Trimming shortened V by 4 bases and J by 5 bases, and 21 bases separated the two germline ends. The CDR3 region has the DNA TGCGCCAGCAGCCTCTTCCCAACAGGGCGTGGGACTGAAGCTTTCTTT. It codes for CASSLFPTGRGTEAFF.

As DNA, the CDR3 is TGTGCCAGCAGTTACTCGGCGGGACAAGAGACCCAGTACTTC. The encoded protein is CASSYSAGQETQYF. V and J are TRBV6-5 and TRBJ2-5; the D gene is possibly TRBD2 (6 bases). CDR1 is MNHEY, CDR2 SVGAGI, per germline. The CDR3 is 14 residues long. V gave up 0 bases and J gave up 2 bases, with 7 bases separating them.

This clone appeared once. This chain links TRBV5-5 with TRBJ1-5; D unresolved. This CDR3 is built from 13 residues. Trimming removed 4 bases at V and 0 bases at J, with 5 bases between. CDR1 is SGHKS and CDR2 is YYEKEE in the germline V gene (reference sequence). CDR3 protein: CASSKDSNQPQHF. CDR3 nucleotide sequence: TGTGCCAGCAGCAAGGATAGCAATCAGCCCCAGCATTTT.